This entry lists 27 T cell receptor beta chains sequenced from one sample in a study of cytomegalovirus exposure and HLA in healthy donors. 13 Jbeta primers and 60 Vbeta primers were used for the PCR. Repertoires were generated with immunoSEQ multiplex PCR, while TCRdb's copy carries only in-frame clones and drops some. The sample holds some 130,000 clones, about 74% seen once. The sequencing input was PBMCs. These receptors came from a male donor in good health and CMV-seronegative.

This clone was picked up a small number of times. For the CDR3, the DNA is TGTGCCAGCAGCGCGGTGGCGGGGGGTTACAATGAGCAGTTCTTC. Translated: CASSAVAGGYNEQFF. The V gene is TRBV13, the J gene TRBJ2-1, with 8 bases identical to TRBD2. The CDR3 contains 15 residues. The germline V gene encodes CDR1 PRHDT and CDR2 FYEKMQ (reference sequence). V shed 5 bases and J 4 bases; nucleotides not matched to a gene: 7.

V gene TRBV9 combines with J gene TRBJ1-2; 7 nucleotides line up with TRBD1. Germline V gene data show CDR1 as SGDLS and CDR2 as YYNGEE. V was pared by 3 bases and J by 1 base, with 9 bases of the junction left unmatched. This CDR3 contains 16 residues. CDR3 DNA: TGTGCCAGCAGCGGCCGGGACAGTACGATTAACTATGGCTACACCTTC. Its translation: CASSGRDSTINYGYTF.

This chain links TRBV7-9 with TRBJ2-1; D remains unclear. V lost 1 base and J 5 bases, leaving 6 bases between the germline ends. The CDR3 loop spans 13 amino acids. Looked up from germline, CDR1 is SEHNR and CDR2 is FQNEAQ (reference sequence). CDR3 coding DNA: TGTGCCAGCAGCTTAGTAGTTGACAATGAGCAGTTCTTC. Residues: CASSLVVDNEQFF.

V is TRBV4-2 and J is TRBJ1-4; 12 bases align to TRBD1. In germline, CDR1 is LGHNA, CDR2 YNFKEQ. The CDR3 length is 15 residues. V dropped 3 bases and J dropped 6; count of bases not matched to a gene: 2. The CDR3 DNA sequence: TGTGCCAGCAGCCAGGGGACAGGGGGCGATGAAAAACTGTTTTTT. This codes for CASSQGTGGDEKLFF.

The chain recombines TRBV7-2 with TRBJ1-5, with 7 bases identical to TRBD1. The CDR3 is made up of 14 amino acids. Germline CDR1 is SGHTA and CDR2 is FQGNSA. Trimming took 3 bases from V and 3 from J; bases not matched to a gene: 2. The CDR3 bases are TGTGCCAGCAGCTTGGGACAGAACAATCAGCCCCAGCATTTT. Translating gives CASSLGQNNQPQHF.

V gene TRBV11-2 combines with J gene TRBJ1-6, with 8 bases matching TRBD1. The CDR3 is made up of 15 amino acids. Germline-derived CDR1 and CDR2 are SGHAT and FQNNGV. After removal of 5 bases from V and 7 bases from J, the junction contained 7 bases not matched to a gene. CDR3 coding DNA: TGTGCCAGCAGCCCTCGGACAGGGCACAATTCACCCCTCCACTTT. It translates to CASSPRTGHNSPLHF.

The chain has TRBV30 and TRBJ1-2; D is perhaps TRBD1 (5 bases). The CDR3 extends over 13 amino acids. CDR1 and CDR2 from the germline V gene are GTSNPN and SVGIG (reference sequence). Trimming took off 7 bases at V and 3 bases at J, with 15 bases between the two ends. The CDR3 region has the DNA TGTGCCTCCGACAGAGAGGTCGACTATGGCTACACCTTC. Translated: CASDREVDYGYTF.

The rearrangement uses TRBV30 and TRBJ1-1, with D possibly being TRBD1 (5 bases). Trimming took 1 base from V and 3 from J, leaving 9 bases between them. Germline V CDR1 and CDR2: GTSNPN, SVGIG (reference sequence). The CDR3 extends over 13 amino acids. The CDR3, as DNA: TGTGCCTGGAGTGAGGGGTCACACACTGAAGCTTTCTTT. Translated, it gives CAWSEGSHTEAFF.

The V call is TRBV6-5, the J call TRBJ2-2; D is uncertain. This CDR3 has 15 residues. Between the trimmed V and J ends, which lost 0 bases and 2 bases, there was a span of 7 bases. Germline loops: CDR1 MNHEY, CDR2 SVGAGI. DNA for the CDR3: TGTGCCAGCAGTTACTCACCCGGTAACACCGGGGAGCTGTTTTTT. Protein sequence: CASSYSPGNTGELFF.

The chain is built from TRBV19 and TRBJ2-2; possibly TRBD2 for D (6 bases). The CDR3 is 15 residues long. Germline CDR1 and CDR2: LNHDA and SQIVND (reference sequence). Trimming removed 3 bases at V and 6 bases at J, with 14 bases between. CDR3 region: CASSIGTRGSGELFF. The CDR3 bases are TGTGCCAGTAGTATTGGGACCCGGGGGTCCGGGGAGCTGTTTTTT.

The CDR3 sequence is CASSLLSHLGNTGELFF. In DNA form, the CDR3 reads TGTGCCAGCAGTTTATTAAGCCACCTAGGGAACACCGGGGAGCTGTTTTTT. The gene calls are TRBV27 and TRBJ2-2; D gene uncertain. Germline V lookup: CDR1 MNHEY, CDR2 SMNVEV (reference sequence). The CDR3 consists of 17 residues. V was clipped by 1 base and J by 1 base, with 13 bases between them.

This clone was observed a handful of times. The chain joins TRBV28 to TRBJ1-6; D is perhaps TRBD1 (6 bases). Trimming stripped 1 base from V and 4 bases from J, with 8 bases between. The germline CDR1 and CDR2 sequences are MDHEN and SYDVKM. CDR3 size: 15 residues. CDR3 sequence (DNA): TGTGCCAGCAGTTTATCTAGGGGGTATAATTCACCCCTCCACTTT. This codes for CASSLSRGYNSPLHF.

The DNA of the CDR3 is TGTGCCAGCAGTGACCTAGTGGGTGCTAATGAGCAGTTCTTC. This sequence encodes CASSDLVGANEQFF. The V gene is TRBV27, the J gene TRBJ2-1; D call uncertain. Germline V gene sequence: CDR1 MNHEY, CDR2 SMNVEV (reference sequence). This CDR3 spans 14 amino acids. The V gene lost 5 bases and the J gene lost 7 bases, with 15 bases spanning the gap.

The J gene is TRBJ2-5, the V gene TRBV7-2, with a tentative D call TRBD2 (5 bases). The CDR3 has 15 residues. Germline V gene sequence: CDR1 SGHTA, CDR2 FQGNSA. V gave up 0 bases and J gave up 5 bases, with 13 bases separating them. CDR3 amino acids: CASSLARTGRETQYF. CDR3 in DNA: TGTGCCAGCAGCTTAGCGCGGACGGGAAGGGAGACCCAGTACTTC.

The chain recombines TRBV5-1 with TRBJ2-1; no firm D call. The CDR3 sequence is 13 residues long. Germline CDR1 is SGHRS and CDR2 is YFSETQ. V was cut by 5 bases and J by 9 bases, with 15 bases left in between. The CDR3 spells CASSVPERGEQFF. In DNA, the CDR3 is TGCGCCAGCAGTGTTCCCGAGAGAGGTGAGCAGTTCTTC. Using reference TRBV5-1 and TRBJ2-1 for the parts outside the CDR3, the full variable domain is KAGVTQTPRYLIKTRGQQVTLSCSPISGHRSVSWYQQTPGQGLQFLFEYFSETQRNKGNFPGRFSGRQFSNSRSEMNVSTLELGDSALYLCASSVPERGEQFFGPGTRLTVL.

The V and J genes are TRBV15 and TRBJ2-1; D may be TRBD2 (6 bases). This CDR3 comprises 15 residues. Germline lookup yields CDR1 LNHNV and CDR2 YYDKDF (reference sequence). The ends were cut back, 0 bases at V and 6 bases at J, with 12 bases in the middle. This chain's CDR3 is CATSRERSRGNEQFF. CDR3 DNA: TGTGCCACCAGCAGAGAACGATCGCGGGGCAATGAGCAGTTCTTC. The full variable domain, completed using reference TRBV15 and TRBJ2-1, is DAMVIQNPRYQVTQFGKPVTLSCSQTLNHNVMYWYQQKSSQAPKLLFHYYDKDFNNEADTPDNFQSRRPNTSFCFLDIRSPGLGDTAMYLCATSRERSRGNEQFFGPGTRLTVL.

J is TRBJ2-2 and V is TRBV4-1; 9 bases map to TRBD1. Trimming removed 5 bases from V and 5 bases from J; junction bases left unmatched: 12. Germline CDR1 and CDR2: MGHRA and YSYEKL. The CDR3 spans 17 residues. The CDR3 DNA is TGCGCCAGCAGCGGCCCCGGGACAGGGAGTGAAACCGGGGAGCTGTTTTTT. Protein: CASSGPGTGSETGELFF.

This clone was seen a handful of times. The V gene is TRBV28, the J gene TRBJ1-5, with D unresolved. V lost 8 bases and J lost 6, with 11 bases in between. This CDR3 comprises 12 residues. In germline, CDR1 is MDHEN, CDR2 SYDVKM. CDR3 in amino acids: CASPPWLQPQHF. The CDR3 nucleotides are TGTGCCAGCCCCCCTTGGCTTCAGCCCCAGCATTTT.

J is TRBJ2-1 and V is TRBV2, with 8 bases that match TRBD2. The CDR3 extends over 16 amino acids. The J segment lost 4 bases and the V segment lost 0 bases, leaving 5 bases of the junction unmatched. CDR1 SNHLY and CDR2 FYNNEI come from the germline V gene. The CDR3 nucleotides read TGTGCCAGCAGTGAAGCTTCGGGGGGGACTTACAATGAGCAGTTCTTC. Amino acids: CASSEASGGTYNEQFF.

Only one count was recorded for this clone. This sequence joins TRBV28 and TRBJ2-3; 7 bases fit TRBD2. Per germline, CDR1 MDHEN and CDR2 SYDVKM. The junction had 7 bases not matched to a gene; V was cut back by 5 bases and J by 2 bases. This CDR3 comprises 15 residues. The CDR3 region has the DNA TGTGCCAGCAGTATCCTCGCGGGGGTCACAGATACGCAGTATTTT. Protein: CASSILAGVTDTQYF.

CDR3 coding DNA: TGTGCCAGCAGTTTAGGGAGGGTAGAGGTTCGAGATACGCAGTATTTT. Translating gives CASSLGRVEVRDTQYF. The chain links TRBV27 to TRBJ2-3; 7 nucleotides agree with TRBD2. The CDR3 contains 16 residues. V was clipped by 2 bases and J by 5 bases; unmatched bases: 10. Germline V gives CDR1 MNHEY, CDR2 SMNVEV (reference sequence).

The chain uses TRBV9 and TRBJ1-6, with D hard to call. CDR1 and CDR2 (germline): SGDLS, YYNGEE. Trimming left V 0 bases short and J 0 bases short, with 7 bases between. The length of the CDR3 is 16 residues. The CDR3 loop is CASSVDESSYNSPLHF. The CDR3 nucleotides read TGTGCCAGCAGCGTAGATGAGAGCTCCTATAATTCACCCCTCCACTTT.

V and J are TRBV28 and TRBJ2-1; 8 nucleotides line up with TRBD1. CDR1 and CDR2 (germline): MDHEN, SYDVKM. The CDR3 runs 14 residues. Unmatched junction bases numbered 7, after V lost 6 bases and J lost 6 bases. The CDR3 loop reads CASSGQGARNEQFF. The CDR3 DNA is TGTGCCAGCAGCGGGCAGGGGGCGCGCAATGAGCAGTTCTTC.

Regarding this clone: One junction end does not reproduce the germline sequence, and a read error may be involved. This chain links TRBV7-9 with TRBJ2-7; TRBD1 agrees at 11 bases. There are 16 residues in the CDR3. Germline CDR1 and CDR2: SEHNR and FQNEAQ (reference sequence). CDR3 region: CSSSLEVGTGGKEQYF. CDR3 in DNA: TGTTCCAGCAGCTTAGAAGTAGGGACAGGGGGTAAGGAGCAGTACTTC.

The chain recombines TRBV15 with TRBJ2-7, with 10 bases fitting TRBD1. The CDR3 has 15 amino acids. Germline-derived CDR1 and CDR2 are LNHNV and YYDKDF (reference sequence). J lost 3 bases, V lost 3 bases, and 5 bases had no gene match. In DNA form, the CDR3 reads TGTGCCACCAGCAGCCTGGACAGGGGGGACTACGAGCAGTACTTC. It yields the protein CATSSLDRGDYEQYF. The entire variable domain, with the rest obtained from reference TRBV15 and TRBJ2-7, is as follows: DAMVIQNPRYQVTQFGKPVTLSCSQTLNHNVMYWYQQKSSQAPKLLFHYYDKDFNNEADTPDNFQSRRPNTSFCFLDIRSPGLGDTAMYLCATSSLDRGDYEQYFGPGTRLTVT.

The gene calls are TRBV6-1 and TRBJ1-5, with D maybe TRBD1 (6 bases). In germline, CDR1 is MNHNS, CDR2 SASEGT. Trimming stripped 5 bases from V and 4 bases from J, with 15 bases between. The CDR3 is 15 residues long. The CDR3 spells CASSPPRGGNQPQHF. The CDR3 nucleotides are TGTGCCAGCAGTCCTCCGAGGGGGGGGAATCAGCCCCAGCATTTT.

This clone was observed a handful of times. The V gene is TRBV7-9, the J gene TRBJ2-1; a possible D gene is TRBD1 (5 bases). The CDR3 is made up of 15 amino acids. Germline values: CDR1 SEHNR, CDR2 FQNEAQ (reference sequence). With 5 bases removed from V and 6 bases from J, the gap between germline ends came to 17 bases. This CDR3 reads CASSGDGRQGNEQFF. The CDR3 region has the DNA TGTGCCAGCAGCGGAGACGGCAGGCAGGGCAATGAGCAGTTCTTC.